This T cell receptor beta chain appears in the sequencing data of a study of blood T cell repertoires in COVID-19. Study-wide background: Spain, Italy and the United States supplied samples that represented acute and convalescent COVID-19.

In the study's own analysis: Nucleated cell counts were estimated from reference gene primer amplification. Produced via immunoSEQ multiplex PCR; TCRdb's table is partial and in-frame only. V and J calls plus clone size are reproduced from that table; the DNA served to infer D and trimming. The sample lists 60,000 to 85,000 clones; nearly 90% were seen once. This CDR3 region has 14 residues. Trimming at V came to 6 bases and at J to 2 bases, leaving 5 bases not matched to a gene. Germline CDR1 and CDR2: MNHNY and SVGAGI (reference sequence). The sample consisted of peripheral blood. This sequence originates from a woman aged 45 to 65 with COVID-19, enrolled during active disease. The genes are TRBV6-6 and TRBJ2-3; 7 positions agree with TRBD1. The CDR3 DNA sequence: TGTGCCAGCAGGGCCGGGACAGCCACAGATACGCAGTATTTT. As protein: CASRAGTATDTQYF.